These 10 T cell receptor beta chains were all obtained from the same sample, sequenced in a study of blood T cell repertoires in COVID-19. Sequencing was performed with immunoSEQ multiplex PCR; in TCRdb, only in-frame clones are kept and a portion is missing. This sample carries fewer than 120,000 clones, about 75% of them seen once, and the ten largest clones take 16%. The sequenced sample was peripheral blood. Receptors were obtained from a woman older than 75 with active or convalescent COVID-19.

V usage is TRBV5-6 and J usage is TRBJ2-5, with unresolved D. From germline, CDR1 is SGHDT and CDR2 YYEEEE. CDR3 length equals 16 residues. The V gene lost 3 bases and the J gene lost 3 bases, with 18 bases spanning the gap. CDR3 sequence: CASSSRSPPFKETQYF. Written as DNA, the CDR3 is TGTGCCAGCAGCTCACGCAGTCCTCCCTTTAAAGAGACCCAGTACTTC.

V is TRBV4-1 and J is TRBJ1-1, with D maybe TRBD1 (6 bases). In germline, CDR1 is MGHRA, CDR2 YSYEKL. The CDR3 spans 15 residues. Trimming took off 5 bases at V and 3 bases at J, with 16 bases between the two ends. CDR3 DNA: TGCGCCAGCAGCGGATCCCACAGGGATCACACTGAAGCTTTCTTT. Amino acid sequence: CASSGSHRDHTEAFF.

The chain uses TRBV5-4 and TRBJ2-3, with D perhaps matching TRBD1 (6 bases). The CDR3 has 14 amino acids. The V gene's germline CDR1 is SGHNT and CDR2 YYREEE (reference sequence). Trimming shortened V by 3 bases and J by 4 bases, and 12 bases separated the two germline ends. In DNA form, the CDR3 reads TGTGCCAGCAGCTCGGACAGAGACCCAGATACGCAGTATTTT. Translation gives CASSSDRDPDTQYF.

The rearrangement joins TRBV2 to TRBJ2-5; 8 nucleotides line up with TRBD2. CDR1 and CDR2 (germline): SNHLY, FYNNEI. Trimming at V came to 2 bases and at J to 3 bases, leaving 14 bases not matched to a gene. The CDR3 sequence is 18 residues long. This CDR3 reads CASSEWLAGPPEEETQYF. As DNA, the CDR3 is TGTGCCAGCAGTGAATGGCTAGCGGGCCCCCCGGAGGAAGAGACCCAGTACTTC.

V is TRBV30 and J is TRBJ1-1, with 8 bases that match TRBD1. Trimming at V came to 5 bases and at J to 4 bases, leaving 6 bases not matched to a gene. The CDR3 extends over 13 amino acids. Germline CDR1 GTSNPN, CDR2 SVGIG (reference sequence). As DNA, the CDR3 is TGTGCCTGGTTAGACAGGGGTTTCACTGAAGCTTTCTTT. It codes for CAWLDRGFTEAFF.

The chain links TRBV5-6 to TRBJ1-5; possibly TRBD1 for D (6 bases). V was trimmed by 4 bases and J by 2 bases, leaving 16 bases between them. Germline lookup yields CDR1 SGHDT and CDR2 YYEEEE. This CDR3 contains 16 residues. Written as DNA, the CDR3 is TGTGCCAGCAGCGCTGGTGGGGGCTTGGGCAATCAGCCCCAGCATTTT. Protein product: CASSAGGGLGNQPQHF.

The V gene is TRBV2, the J gene TRBJ2-7; 7 nucleotides match TRBD2. Per the germline V gene, CDR1 is SNHLY and CDR2 is FYNNEI. Losses at the gene ends were 9 bases for V and 4 bases for J; bases not matched to a gene: 6. The CDR3 spans 12 residues. CDR3 bases: TGTGCCAGTGGGGGGGACGGGTACGAGCAGTACTTC. This encodes CASGGDGYEQYF.

The chain joins TRBV19 to TRBJ1-5; 8 positions match TRBD1. The CDR3 has 16 residues. The trim removed 9 bases at V and 2 bases at J, leaving 12 bases unmatched. In germline, CDR1 is LNHDA, CDR2 SQIVND (reference sequence). The CDR3 nucleotides read TGTGCCAGCGTGGCCGGGACAGGTCGCGGCAATCAGCCCCAGCATTTT. This gives the protein CASVAGTGRGNQPQHF.

The V and J genes are TRBV28 and TRBJ1-5; maybe TRBD1 (5 bases). This CDR3 is 13 amino acids long. Trimming removed 5 bases from V and 5 bases from J, with 10 bases in between. From germline, CDR1 is MDHEN and CDR2 SYDVKM. CDR3 residues: CASSTGSHQPQHF. The CDR3 coding sequence is TGTGCCAGCAGTACAGGTTCCCATCAGCCCCAGCATTTT.

This chain connects TRBV9 to TRBJ2-7; D perhaps matches TRBD2 (5 bases). Per the germline V gene, CDR1 is SGDLS and CDR2 is YYNGEE. V lost 5 bases, J lost 2 bases, and 20 bases lay in between. The CDR3 sequence is 16 residues long. The CDR3 spells CASSVRDGVGTYEQYF. In nucleotides, the CDR3 is TGTGCCAGCAGTGTGAGGGATGGAGTGGGGACCTACGAGCAGTACTTC. The variable domain in full, with the rest retrieved from reference TRBV9 and TRBJ2-7, is DSGVTQTPKHLITATGQRVTLRCSPRSGDLSVYWYQQSLDQGLQFLIQYYNGEERAKGNILERFSAQQFPDLHSELNLSSLELGDSALYFCASSVRDGVGTYEQYFGPGTRLTVT.